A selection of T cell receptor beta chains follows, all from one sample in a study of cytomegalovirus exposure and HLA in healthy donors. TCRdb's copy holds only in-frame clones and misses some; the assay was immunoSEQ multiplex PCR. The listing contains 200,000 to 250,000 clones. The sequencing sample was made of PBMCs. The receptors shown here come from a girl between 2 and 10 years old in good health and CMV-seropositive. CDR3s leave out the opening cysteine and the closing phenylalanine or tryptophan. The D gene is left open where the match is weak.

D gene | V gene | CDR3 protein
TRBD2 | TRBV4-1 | ASSQENGGRGGSYEQY
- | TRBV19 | ASSMGYRARTHNEQF
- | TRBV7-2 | ASSLAYGSHEQY
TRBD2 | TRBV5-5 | ASSLLPSGRGGSSYNEQF
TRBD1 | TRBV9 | ASSSQTGTASNEQF
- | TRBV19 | ASSMRAYTEAF
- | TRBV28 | ASSYPPRTDTQY
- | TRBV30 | AWSVRGGHQETQY
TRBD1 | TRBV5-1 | ASRPGQGGNQPQH
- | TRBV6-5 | ASSRTGRATYEQY
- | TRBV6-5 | ASSYATLTGTYGYT
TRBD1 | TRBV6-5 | ASRTGYEQY
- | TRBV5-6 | ASRGPVPNYGYT
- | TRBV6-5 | ASSYGPIHNYEQY
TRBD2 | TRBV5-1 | ASSSTSGTPYEQY
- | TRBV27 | ASSLSGRGEQY
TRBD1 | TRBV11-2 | ASSPGQGTYEQY
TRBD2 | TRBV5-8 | ASSLAVLAVHSYNEQF
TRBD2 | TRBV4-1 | AGSQASGYQETQY
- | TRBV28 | ASSPTGEAYEQY
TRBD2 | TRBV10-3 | AVREREMNEQY
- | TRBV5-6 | ASSSWIEQAQETQY
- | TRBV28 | ASSPQTGHPYYNEQF
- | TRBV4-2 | ASSPGTRPGNTIY
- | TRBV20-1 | SALAEQF
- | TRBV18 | ASSPDSPNQPQH
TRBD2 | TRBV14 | ASSHGLARNEQF
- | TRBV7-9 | ASSPRKYEETQY
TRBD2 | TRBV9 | ASSVELAVTYEQY
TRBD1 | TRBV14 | ASSPRLGTANTEAF
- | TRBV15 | ATSRDMGNEQY
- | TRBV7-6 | ASSLSGPINEQF
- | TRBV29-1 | SVGRGGATMYGYT
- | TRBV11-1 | ASSLSRDQPQH
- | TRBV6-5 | ASRDSGGYEQY
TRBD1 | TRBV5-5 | ASSPPSGQGGWDRDNEQF
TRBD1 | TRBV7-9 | VGTENTGELF
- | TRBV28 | ASNLPGRMNTGELF
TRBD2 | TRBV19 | ASMTSGRGVTGELF
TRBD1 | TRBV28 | ASSLFRGFFKTGGNQPQH
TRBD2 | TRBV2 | ASSVAGGPQEQY
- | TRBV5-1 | ASSGTGGANYGYT
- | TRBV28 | ASREAWTDGYT
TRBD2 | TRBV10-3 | AISGSSGRTYEQY
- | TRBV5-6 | ASSRDSSSYNEQF
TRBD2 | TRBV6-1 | ASSGSGLAGGGSNEQF
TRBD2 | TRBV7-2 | ASSFSQGLAGSGELF
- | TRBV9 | ASSVASNEQF
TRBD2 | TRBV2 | ATPLASGSDEQF
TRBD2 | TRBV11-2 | ATQGIAGGDEDEQF
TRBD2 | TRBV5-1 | ASSPETSGRAYEQY
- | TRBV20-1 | SASSGNTIY
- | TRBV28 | ASSAPQGNTEAF
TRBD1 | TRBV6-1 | ASSRDSSGELF
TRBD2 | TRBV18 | ASSRETISGASTDTQY
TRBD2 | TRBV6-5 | ASSSKREGPTDTQY
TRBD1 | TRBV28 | ASSHRDRANGYT